Below are 28 T cell receptor beta chains sequenced from a single sample in a study of siplizumab effects on memory and regulatory T cells. The data were produced by immunoSEQ multiplex PCR, yet TCRdb's version contains in-frame clones alone and is incomplete. Of some 88,000 clones listed, around 89% were seen once; the top ten hold about 15%. Sequences were obtained from CD4+ T cells sorted from blood. These TCRs come from a human donor in good health.

V is TRBV2 and J is TRBJ1-1; D gene ambiguous. The germline V gene has CDR1 SNHLY and CDR2 FYNNEI. The CDR3 sequence is 15 residues long. Trimming took off 0 bases at V and 1 base at J, with 9 bases between the two ends. The CDR3: CASSEAVTPNTEAFF. The CDR3 bases are TGTGCCAGCAGTGAAGCTGTAACACCGAACACTGAAGCTTTCTTT.

The chain links TRBV15 to TRBJ1-2; a weak D match, TRBD1 (5 bases). Per germline, CDR1 LNHNV and CDR2 YYDKDF (reference sequence). V shed 3 bases and J shed 2 bases, with 19 bases lying between them. This CDR3 has 17 amino acids. The CDR3 spells CATSRGGDHALNYGYTF. The CDR3 nucleotides read TGTGCCACCAGCAGGGGGGGTGATCATGCGTTAAACTATGGCTACACCTTC.

The V and J genes are TRBV6-1 and TRBJ1-4, with 7 bases that match TRBD1. Germline CDR1 and CDR2: MNHNS and SASEGT. The CDR3 spans 19 residues. V gave up 2 bases and J gave up 0 bases; unmatched junction bases: 12. Here the CDR3 DNA reads TGTGCCAGCAGTGAAAGGGGGCGTTTCATAGAGACAACTAATGAAAAACTGTTTTTT. It encodes CASSERGRFIETTNEKLFF.

The chain uses TRBV7-2 and TRBJ2-1; a weak D match, TRBD2 (5 bases). This CDR3 region has 13 residues. Germline V gives CDR1 SGHTA, CDR2 FQGNSA. Between the trimmed V and J ends, which lost 1 base and 12 bases, there was a span of 13 bases. CDR3 region: CASSLVADWGQFF. DNA for the CDR3: TGTGCCAGCAGCTTAGTGGCGGACTGGGGGCAGTTCTTC.

The chain couples TRBV18 to TRBJ2-5; either TRBD1 or TRBD2 may fit D (5 bases each). The J call is in doubt because the DNA end fits TRBJ2-7 better. The CDR3 has 13 residues. Germline V gene sequence: CDR1 KGHSH, CDR2 LQKENI. The DNA for the CDR3 is TGTGCCAGCTCGTTTGTGGGGGACTACGAGCAGTACTTC. The encoded protein is CASSFVGDYEQYF.

This chain connects TRBV28 to TRBJ2-6; tentatively, D is TRBD1 or TRBD2 (5 bases each). The V end lost 6 bases, the J end lost 2 bases, and 11 bases lay between the germline ends. From germline, CDR1 is MDHEN and CDR2 SYDVKM. The CDR3 has 15 residues. CDR3 coding DNA: TGTGCCAGCAGGATTATGGGGGCTGGGGCCAACGTCCTGACTTTC. It is translated as CASRIMGAGANVLTF.

This sequence joins TRBV11-3 and TRBJ1-1; D is unresolved. Trimming removed 5 bases at V and 2 bases at J, with 12 bases between. Germline V gene data show CDR1 as SGHNT and CDR2 as YENEEA. The CDR3 covers 14 residues. For the CDR3, the DNA is TGTGCCAGCAGCCCGGGAGGAACTAACACTGAAGCTTTCTTT. It codes for CASSPGGTNTEAFF. The variable domain in full, completed from reference TRBV11-3 and TRBJ1-1, reads EAGVVQSPRYKIIEKKQPVAFWCNPISGHNTLYWYLQNLGQGPELLIRYENEEAVDDSQLPKDRFSAERLKGVDSTLKIQPAELGDSAVYLCASSPGGTNTEAFFGQGTRLTVV.

The chain recombines TRBV5-1 with TRBJ2-1, with D possibly being TRBD2 (5 bases). The ends were cut back, 4 bases at V and 10 bases at J, with 9 bases in the middle. This CDR3 has 11 amino acids. Germline assignment: CDR1 SGHRS and CDR2 YFSETQ. CDR3 residues: CASSLGKEQFF. CDR3 nucleotide sequence: TGCGCCAGCAGCCTCGGGAAAGAGCAGTTCTTC.

The J gene is TRBJ2-3, the V gene TRBV7-2; maybe TRBD2 (6 bases). This CDR3 is built from 16 residues. Germline values: CDR1 SGHTA, CDR2 FQGNSA. Trimming took 3 bases from V and 2 from J, leaving 15 bases between them. The CDR3 region has the DNA TGTGCCAGCAGCTTCGGGCACGCGGGATCCACAGATACGCAGTATTTT. This encodes CASSFGHAGSTDTQYF.

The V gene is TRBV21-1, the J gene TRBJ1-1. TRBV21-1 is termed a pseudogene. CDR3 length: 17 amino acids. CDR3 in amino acids: CASRMRVRTSRNTEAFF. The CDR3 nucleotides are TGTGCCAGCAGAATGAGGGTGAGGACAAGCCGGAACACTGAAGCTTTCTTT.

This rearrangement joins TRBV7-6 to TRBJ2-7; 9 nucleotides line up with TRBD1. After removal of 1 base from V and 3 bases from J, the junction contained 7 bases not matched to a gene. The CDR3 has 16 residues. The germline V gene has CDR1 SGHVS and CDR2 FNYEAQ. The CDR3 loop reads CASSLDAGQGYYEQYF. CDR3 bases: TGTGCCAGCAGCTTAGACGCGGGACAGGGATACTACGAGCAGTACTTC.

The chain employs TRBV30 and TRBJ1-3; D possibly corresponds to TRBD1 (5 bases). The CDR3 is 11 residues long. Trimming left V 5 bases short and J 4 bases short, with 6 bases between. The germline V gene has CDR1 GTSNPN and CDR2 SVGIG (reference sequence). The CDR3 region has the DNA TGTGCCTGGGGACACGGAAACACCATATATTTT. It translates to CAWGHGNTIYF.

V gene TRBV5-1 combines with J gene TRBJ1-1; D may be TRBD1 (5 bases). CDR3 length: 14 amino acids. In germline, CDR1 is SGHRS, CDR2 YFSETQ. Trimming took off 1 base at V and 5 bases at J, with 12 bases between the two ends. The DNA for the CDR3 is TGCGCCAGCAGCTTGACAGGCATCGGGACTGAAGCTTTCTTT. This encodes CASSLTGIGTEAFF.

The genes are TRBV30 and TRBJ2-7, with TRBD1 matching 9 bases. The germline CDR1 and CDR2 sequences are GTSNPN and SVGIG (reference sequence). The J segment lost 1 base and the V segment lost 3 bases, leaving 7 bases of the junction unmatched. This CDR3 has 15 residues. This CDR3 reads CAWRRAGTGSYEQYF. CDR3 nucleotides: TGTGCCTGGAGACGAGCCGGGACAGGGTCCTACGAGCAGTACTTC.

This clone has only one observation. This sequence joins TRBV6-5 and TRBJ2-3; 7 bases fit TRBD2. The germline CDR1 and CDR2 sequences are MNHEY and SVGAGI. V lost 2 bases to trimming and J lost 4 bases; unmatched junction nucleotides: 6. This CDR3 has 15 amino acids. The chain's CDR3 is CASSYRAGVADTQYF. The CDR3 coding sequence is TGTGCCAGCAGTTACCGGGCGGGAGTTGCAGATACGCAGTATTTT.

The table lists this clone with a count of one. The chain carries TRBV5-5 and TRBJ2-7; perhaps TRBD1 as D (6 bases). Germline-derived CDR1 and CDR2 are SGHKS and YYEKEE (reference sequence). The V and J ends lost 3 bases and 2 bases respectively, with 9 bases between them. The CDR3 runs to 13 residues. The CDR3 loop reads CASSSDSPYEQYF. In DNA form, the CDR3 reads TGTGCCAGCAGCTCGGACAGTCCCTACGAGCAGTACTTC.

The chain is built from TRBV5-1 and TRBJ2-1; D is uncertain. This CDR3 is built from 15 residues. Trimming pared 0 bases from V and 7 bases from J, leaving 14 bases between. From germline, CDR1 is SGHRS and CDR2 YFSETQ. The CDR3, as DNA: TGCGCCAGCAGCTTGGTTCATTCCATGGGGAATGAGCAGTTCTTC. Translating gives CASSLVHSMGNEQFF.

V usage is TRBV21-1 and J usage is TRBJ1-1; TRBD1, the table's D call, was not compared with the DNA. TRBV21-1 is tagged as a pseudogene. The length of the CDR3 is 16 residues. CDR3 nucleotide sequence: TGTGCCAGCAGCAAAAAGAATCGACAGAAGAACACTGAAGCTTTCTTT. It specifies CASSKKNRQKNTEAFF.

This chain uses TRBV5-6 with TRBJ1-2, with 11 bases aligning to TRBD1. The germline V gene has CDR1 SGHDT and CDR2 YYEEEE. Trimming cost V 0 bases and J 7 bases; bases outside gene matches: 11. This CDR3 comprises 17 residues. The CDR3 sequence is CASSLAGQGVSFIGYTF. The CDR3, as DNA: TGTGCCAGCAGCTTGGCGGGACAGGGGGTTTCTTTTATTGGCTACACCTTC.

The CDR3 bases are TGTGCCAGCAGCCTCCCCCCGTTTGGAGCGGGAGGTAAAGAGCAGTACTTC. It is translated as CASSLPPFGAGGKEQYF. The chain employs TRBV7-2 and TRBJ2-7; 9 bases agree with TRBD2. This CDR3 is 17 amino acids long. CDR1 is SGHTA and CDR2 is FQGNSA in the germline V gene. V dropped 5 bases and J dropped 7; count of bases not matched to a gene: 18. Full variable domain (rest looked up from reference TRBV7-2 and TRBJ2-7): GAGVSQSPSNKVTEKGKDVELRCDPISGHTALYWYRQSLGQGLEFLIYFQGNSAPDKSGLPSDRFSAERTGGSVSTLTIQRTQQEDSAVYLCASSLPPFGAGGKEQYFGPGTRLTVT.

This clone was detected many times. This chain links TRBV5-4 with TRBJ1-4; 7 bases align to TRBD1. The J segment lost 8 bases and the V segment lost 1 base, leaving 5 bases of the junction unmatched. This CDR3 is built from 14 residues. Looked up from germline, CDR1 is SGHNT and CDR2 is YYREEE (reference sequence). Written as DNA, the CDR3 is TGTGCCAGCAGCTTGACAGGGGCAGGGGAAAAACTGTTTTTT. Translating it yields CASSLTGAGEKLFF.

The V gene is TRBV4-3, the J gene TRBJ2-1; 9 bases agree with TRBD2. The length of the CDR3 is 15 residues. CDR1 is LGHNA, CDR2 YSLEER, per germline. V gave up 0 bases and J gave up 6 bases; unmatched junction bases: 3. This CDR3 reads CASSQDSGLANEQFF. CDR3 DNA sequence: TGCGCCAGCAGCCAAGACTCGGGACTAGCCAATGAGCAGTTCTTC.

This chain links TRBV6-1 with TRBJ1-2; D is undetermined. V was cut by 6 bases and J by 6 bases, with 11 bases left in between. The CDR3 runs to 12 residues. Germline lookup yields CDR1 MNHNS and CDR2 SASEGT. CDR3 nucleotides: TGTGCCAGCAGCCCTAGGGTCAATGGCTACACCTTC. It is translated as CASSPRVNGYTF.

This clone came up once. V is TRBV30 and J is TRBJ2-2; D not resolved. The CDR3 has 14 residues. The V gene's germline CDR1 is GTSNPN and CDR2 SVGIG (reference sequence). The germline V and J ends were trimmed by 0 bases and 6 bases, with 11 bases remaining between them. CDR3 bases: TGTGCCTGGAGTGTACTACGGGCGTCCGGGGAGCTGTTTTTT. Translating it yields CAWSVLRASGELFF.

V and J are TRBV10-3 and TRBJ2-7; unclear D gene. Germline CDR1 and CDR2: ENHRY and SYGVKD. This CDR3 spans 14 amino acids. With 0 bases removed from V and 2 bases from J, the gap between germline ends came to 8 bases. DNA of the CDR3: TGTGCCATCAGTGAGTCGCAAGCCCCCTACGAGCAGTACTTC. It translates to CAISESQAPYEQYF.

The genes are TRBV6-1 and TRBJ2-7; the D is unclear. This CDR3 region has 13 residues. Germline V gene data show CDR1 as MNHNS and CDR2 as SASEGT. Trimming shortened V by 6 bases and J by 3 bases, and 12 bases separated the two germline ends. The DNA for the CDR3 is TGTGCCAGCAGCCTCGAACTGGGCTACGAGCAGTACTTC. This codes for CASSLELGYEQYF.

The chain joins TRBV30 to TRBJ1-5; 7 positions agree with TRBD1. The CDR3 is made up of 14 amino acids. The V gene's germline CDR1 is GTSNPN and CDR2 SVGIG (reference sequence). The V segment lost 2 bases and the J segment 4 bases; nucleotides outside the gene matches: 5. The CDR3 sequence is CAWSTGQQNQPQHF. The CDR3, as DNA: TGTGCCTGGAGTACGGGACAGCAAAATCAGCCCCAGCATTTT.

The gene calls are TRBV7-9 and TRBJ2-7; 9 bases match TRBD2. Germline CDR1 reads SEHNR; CDR2 reads FQNEAQ (reference sequence). Trimming cost V 1 base and J 6 bases; bases outside gene matches: 4. The CDR3 has 14 amino acids. The CDR3, as DNA: TGTGCCAGCAGCTTAGATAGCGGGAGTTCCGAGCAGTACTTC. It yields the protein CASSLDSGSSEQYF.